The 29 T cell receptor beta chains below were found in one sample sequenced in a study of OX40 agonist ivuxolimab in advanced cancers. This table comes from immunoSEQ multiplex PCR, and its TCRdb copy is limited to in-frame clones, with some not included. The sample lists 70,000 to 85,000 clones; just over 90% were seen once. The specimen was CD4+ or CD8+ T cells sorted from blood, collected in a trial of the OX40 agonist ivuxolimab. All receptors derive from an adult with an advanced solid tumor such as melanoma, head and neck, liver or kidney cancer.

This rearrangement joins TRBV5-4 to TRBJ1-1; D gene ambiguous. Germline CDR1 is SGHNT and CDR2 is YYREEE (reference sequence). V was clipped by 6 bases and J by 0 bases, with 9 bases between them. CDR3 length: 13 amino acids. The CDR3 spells CASTADMNTEAFF. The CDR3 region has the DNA TGTGCCAGCACCGCTGACATGAACACTGAAGCTTTCTTT.

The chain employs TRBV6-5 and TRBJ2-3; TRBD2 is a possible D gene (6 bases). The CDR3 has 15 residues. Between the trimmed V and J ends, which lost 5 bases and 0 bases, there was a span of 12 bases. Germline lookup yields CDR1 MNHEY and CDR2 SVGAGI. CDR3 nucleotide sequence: TGTGCCAGCAGTGCCCTGGCGGGAAGCACAGATACGCAGTATTTT. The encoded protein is CASSALAGSTDTQYF.

CDR3 loop: CASSGQTQYF. The DNA of the CDR3 is TGCGCCAGCAGCGGTCAGACCCAGTACTTC. The J gene is TRBJ2-5, the V gene TRBV5-1, with unresolved D. Germline CDR1 is SGHRS and CDR2 is YFSETQ. CDR3 size: 10 residues. Deletions cut 4 bases from V and 6 bases from J, with 4 bases between. Combining the CDR3 with reference TRBV5-1 and TRBJ2-5 gives the whole variable domain KAGVTQTPRYLIKTRGQQVTLSCSPISGHRSVSWYQQTPGQGLQFLFEYFSETQRNKGNFPGRFSGRQFSNSRSEMNVSTLELGDSALYLCASSGQTQYFGPGTRLLVL.

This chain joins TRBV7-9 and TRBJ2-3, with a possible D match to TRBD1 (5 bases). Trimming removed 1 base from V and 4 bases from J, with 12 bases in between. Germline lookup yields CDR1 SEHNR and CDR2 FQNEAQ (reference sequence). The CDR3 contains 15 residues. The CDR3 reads CASSLVLGRSDTQYF. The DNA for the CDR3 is TGTGCCAGCAGCTTAGTTCTGGGGCGGTCAGATACGCAGTATTTT.

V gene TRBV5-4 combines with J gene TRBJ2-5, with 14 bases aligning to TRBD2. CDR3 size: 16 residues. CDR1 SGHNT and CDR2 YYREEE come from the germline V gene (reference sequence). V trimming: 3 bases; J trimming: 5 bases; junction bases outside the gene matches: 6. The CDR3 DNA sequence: TGTGCCAGCAGCTCGGGACTAGCGGGGGCTTATGAGACCCAGTACTTC. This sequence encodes CASSSGLAGAYETQYF.

CDR3 protein: CASSAGRNRETEAFF. CDR3 nucleotide sequence: TGTGCCAGCAGCGCGGGGAGGAATAGGGAAACTGAAGCTTTCTTT. The chain carries TRBV9 and TRBJ1-1; D gene uncertain. The germline V gene encodes CDR1 SGDLS and CDR2 YYNGEE. The CDR3 consists of 15 residues. The ends were cut back, 3 bases at V and 5 bases at J, with 17 bases in the middle.

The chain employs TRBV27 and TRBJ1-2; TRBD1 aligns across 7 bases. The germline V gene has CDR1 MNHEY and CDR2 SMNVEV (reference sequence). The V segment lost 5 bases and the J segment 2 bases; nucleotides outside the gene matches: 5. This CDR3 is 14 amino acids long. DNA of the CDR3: TGTGCCAGCAGTCCATCGACAGGGAACTATGGCTACACCTTC. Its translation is CASSPSTGNYGYTF.

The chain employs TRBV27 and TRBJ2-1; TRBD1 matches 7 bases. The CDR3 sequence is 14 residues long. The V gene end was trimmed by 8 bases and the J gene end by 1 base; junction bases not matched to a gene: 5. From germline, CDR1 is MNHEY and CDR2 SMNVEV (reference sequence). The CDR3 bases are TGTGCCAGCTCTATGGGACAGTCCTACAATGAGCAGTTCTTC. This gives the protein CASSMGQSYNEQFF.

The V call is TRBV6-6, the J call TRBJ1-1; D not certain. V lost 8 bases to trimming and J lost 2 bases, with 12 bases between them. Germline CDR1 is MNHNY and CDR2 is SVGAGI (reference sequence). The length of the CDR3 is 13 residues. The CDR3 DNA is TGTGCCAGCCGGTGGACGGACAACACTGAAGCTTTCTTT. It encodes CASRWTDNTEAFF.

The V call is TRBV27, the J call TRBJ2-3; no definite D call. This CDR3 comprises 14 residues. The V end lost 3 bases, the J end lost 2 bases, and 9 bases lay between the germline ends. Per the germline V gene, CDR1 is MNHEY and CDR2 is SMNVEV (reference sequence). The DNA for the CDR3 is TGTGCCAGCAGTTTTGTGGCAGACACAGATACGCAGTATTTT. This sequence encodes CASSFVADTDTQYF.

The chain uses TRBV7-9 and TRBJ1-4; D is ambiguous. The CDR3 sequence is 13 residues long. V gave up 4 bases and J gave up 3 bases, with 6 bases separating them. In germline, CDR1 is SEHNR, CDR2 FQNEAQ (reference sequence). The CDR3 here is CASSWTANEKLFF. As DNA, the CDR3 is TGTGCCAGCAGCTGGACGGCTAATGAAAAACTGTTTTTT.

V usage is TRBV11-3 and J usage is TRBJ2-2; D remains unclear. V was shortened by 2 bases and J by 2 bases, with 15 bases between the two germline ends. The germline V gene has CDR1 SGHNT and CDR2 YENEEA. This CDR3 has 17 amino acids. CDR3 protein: CASSLIPSQANTGELFF. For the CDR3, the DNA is TGTGCCAGCAGCTTAATCCCTTCCCAGGCTAACACCGGGGAGCTGTTTTTT.

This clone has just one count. The CDR3, as DNA: TGTGCCAGTAGTATTACTGGGACCTTCTACGAGCAGTACTTC. Translating it yields CASSITGTFYEQYF. V usage is TRBV19 and J usage is TRBJ2-7, with D possibly called TRBD1 or TRBD2 (5 bases each). Germline V gene data show CDR1 as LNHDA and CDR2 as SQIVND (reference sequence). Deletions cut 3 bases from V and 3 bases from J, with 12 bases between. CDR3 length: 14 amino acids. The entire variable domain, with the rest obtained from reference TRBV19 and TRBJ2-7, is as follows: DGGITQSPKYLFRKEGQNVTLSCEQNLNHDAMYWYRQDPGQGLRLIYYSQIVNDFQKGDIAEGYSVSREKKESFPLTVTSAQKNPTAFYLCASSITGTFYEQYFGPGTRLTVT.

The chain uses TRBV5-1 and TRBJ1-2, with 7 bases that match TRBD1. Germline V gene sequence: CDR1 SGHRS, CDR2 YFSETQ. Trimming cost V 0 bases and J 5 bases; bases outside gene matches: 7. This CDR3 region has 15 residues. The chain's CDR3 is CASSLGGDSHYGYTF. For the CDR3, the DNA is TGCGCCAGCAGCTTGGGCGGGGACAGTCATTATGGCTACACCTTC.

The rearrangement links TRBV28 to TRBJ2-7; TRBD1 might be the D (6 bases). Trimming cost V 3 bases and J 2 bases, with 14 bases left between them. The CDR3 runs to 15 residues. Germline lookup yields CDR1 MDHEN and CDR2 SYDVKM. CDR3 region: CASSFAWGQTYEQYF. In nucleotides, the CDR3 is TGTGCCAGCAGTTTCGCCTGGGGGCAAACCTACGAGCAGTACTTC.

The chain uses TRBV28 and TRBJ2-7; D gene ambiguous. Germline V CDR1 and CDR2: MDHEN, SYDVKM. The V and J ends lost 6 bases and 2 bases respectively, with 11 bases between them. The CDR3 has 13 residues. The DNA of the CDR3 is TGTGCCAGCAGCCCCGGTAACGCCTACGAGCAGTACTTC. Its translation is CASSPGNAYEQYF.

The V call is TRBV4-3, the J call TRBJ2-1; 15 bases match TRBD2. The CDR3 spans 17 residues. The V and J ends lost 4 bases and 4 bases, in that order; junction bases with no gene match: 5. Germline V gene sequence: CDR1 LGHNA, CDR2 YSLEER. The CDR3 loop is CASSPGTSGRSYNEQFF. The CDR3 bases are TGCGCCAGCAGCCCGGGGACTAGCGGGAGGAGTTACAATGAGCAGTTCTTC.

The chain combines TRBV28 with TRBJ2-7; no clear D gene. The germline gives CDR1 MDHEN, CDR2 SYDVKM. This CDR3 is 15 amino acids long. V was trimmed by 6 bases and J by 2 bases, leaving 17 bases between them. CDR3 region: CASSPTTEFPYEQYF. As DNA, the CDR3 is TGTGCCAGCAGCCCCACTACCGAATTTCCCTACGAGCAGTACTTC.

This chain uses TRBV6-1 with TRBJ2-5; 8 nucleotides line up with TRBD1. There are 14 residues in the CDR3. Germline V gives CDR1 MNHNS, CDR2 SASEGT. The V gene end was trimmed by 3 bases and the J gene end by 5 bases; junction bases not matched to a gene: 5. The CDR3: CASSDWTGLETQYF. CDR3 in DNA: TGTGCCAGCAGTGACTGGACAGGGTTGGAGACCCAGTACTTC.

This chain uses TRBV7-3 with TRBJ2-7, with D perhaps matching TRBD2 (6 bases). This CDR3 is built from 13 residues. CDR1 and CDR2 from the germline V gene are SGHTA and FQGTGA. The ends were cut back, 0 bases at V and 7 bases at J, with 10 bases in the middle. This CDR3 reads CASSLTPLAEQYF. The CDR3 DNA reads TGTGCCAGCAGCTTAACACCCCTAGCGGAGCAGTACTTC.

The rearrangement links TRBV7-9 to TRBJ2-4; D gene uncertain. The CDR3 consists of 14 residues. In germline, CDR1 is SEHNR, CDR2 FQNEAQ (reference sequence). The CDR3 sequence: CAAQRLLAKNIQYF. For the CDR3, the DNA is TGTGCAGCACAGCGATTACTAGCCAAAAACATTCAGTACTTC. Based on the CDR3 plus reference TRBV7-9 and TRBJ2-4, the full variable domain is DTGVSQNPRHKITKRGQNVTFRCDPISEHNRLYWYRQTLGQGPEFLTYFQNEAQLEKSRLLSDRFSAERPKGSFSTLEIQRTEQGDSAMYLCAAQRLLAKNIQYFGAGTRLSVL.

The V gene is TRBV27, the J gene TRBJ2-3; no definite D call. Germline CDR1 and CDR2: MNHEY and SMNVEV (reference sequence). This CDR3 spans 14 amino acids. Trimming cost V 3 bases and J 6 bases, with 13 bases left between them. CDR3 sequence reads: CASSLRRTGDTQYF. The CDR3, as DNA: TGTGCCAGCAGTTTGAGACGGACCGGGGATACGCAGTATTTT.

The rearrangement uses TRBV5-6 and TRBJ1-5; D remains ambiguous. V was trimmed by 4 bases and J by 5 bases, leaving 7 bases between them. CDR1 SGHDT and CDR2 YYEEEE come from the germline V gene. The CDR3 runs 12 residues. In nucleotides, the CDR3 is TGTGCCAGCAGCGCCGGGGATCAGCCCCAGCATTTT. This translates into CASSAGDQPQHF. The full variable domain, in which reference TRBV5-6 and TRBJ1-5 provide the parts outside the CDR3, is DAGVTQSPTHLIKTRGQQVTLRCSPKSGHDTVSWYQQALGQGPQFIFQYYEEEERQRGNFPDRFSGHQFPNYSSELNVNALLLGDSALYLCASSAGDQPQHFGDGTRLSIL.

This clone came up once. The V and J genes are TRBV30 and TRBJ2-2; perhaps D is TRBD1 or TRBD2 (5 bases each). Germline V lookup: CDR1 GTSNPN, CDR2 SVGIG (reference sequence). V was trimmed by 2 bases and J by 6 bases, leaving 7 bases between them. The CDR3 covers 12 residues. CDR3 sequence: CAWSLGAGELFF. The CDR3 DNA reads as TGTGCCTGGAGTCTGGGGGCCGGGGAGCTGTTTTTT.

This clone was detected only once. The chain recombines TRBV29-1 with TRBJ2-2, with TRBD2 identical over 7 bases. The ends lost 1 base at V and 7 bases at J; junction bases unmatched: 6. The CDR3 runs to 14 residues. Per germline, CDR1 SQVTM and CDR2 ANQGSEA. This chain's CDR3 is CSVEAGRGIGELFF. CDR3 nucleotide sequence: TGCAGCGTTGAAGCAGGGCGGGGGATCGGGGAGCTGTTTTTT.

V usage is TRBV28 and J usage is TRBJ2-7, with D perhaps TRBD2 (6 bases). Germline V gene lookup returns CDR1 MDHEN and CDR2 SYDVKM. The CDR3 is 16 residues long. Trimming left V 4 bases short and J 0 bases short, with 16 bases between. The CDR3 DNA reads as TGTGCCAGCAGTTCCTCAAGGGGAGGTTACTCCTACGAGCAGTACTTC. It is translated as CASSSSRGGYSYEQYF.

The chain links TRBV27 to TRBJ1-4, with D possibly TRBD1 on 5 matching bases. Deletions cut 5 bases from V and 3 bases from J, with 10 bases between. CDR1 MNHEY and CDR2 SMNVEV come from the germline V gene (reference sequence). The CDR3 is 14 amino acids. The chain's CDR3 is CASSAGSANEKLFF. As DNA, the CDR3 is TGTGCCAGCAGTGCAGGGTCAGCTAATGAAAAACTGTTTTTT.

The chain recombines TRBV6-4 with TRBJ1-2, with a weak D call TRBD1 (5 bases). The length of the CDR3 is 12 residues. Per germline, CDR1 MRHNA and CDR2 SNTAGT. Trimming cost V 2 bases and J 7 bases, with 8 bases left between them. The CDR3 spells CASSDGGIGYTF. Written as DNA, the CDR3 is TGTGCCAGCAGTGACGGGGGGATTGGCTACACCTTC.

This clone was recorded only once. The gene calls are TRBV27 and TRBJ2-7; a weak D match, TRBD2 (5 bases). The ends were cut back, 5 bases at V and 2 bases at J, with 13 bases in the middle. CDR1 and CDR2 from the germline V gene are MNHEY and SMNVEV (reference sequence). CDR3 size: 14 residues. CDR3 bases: TGTGCCAGCAGTCCCCGGACTGACCCCTACGAGCAGTACTTC. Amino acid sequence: CASSPRTDPYEQYF.